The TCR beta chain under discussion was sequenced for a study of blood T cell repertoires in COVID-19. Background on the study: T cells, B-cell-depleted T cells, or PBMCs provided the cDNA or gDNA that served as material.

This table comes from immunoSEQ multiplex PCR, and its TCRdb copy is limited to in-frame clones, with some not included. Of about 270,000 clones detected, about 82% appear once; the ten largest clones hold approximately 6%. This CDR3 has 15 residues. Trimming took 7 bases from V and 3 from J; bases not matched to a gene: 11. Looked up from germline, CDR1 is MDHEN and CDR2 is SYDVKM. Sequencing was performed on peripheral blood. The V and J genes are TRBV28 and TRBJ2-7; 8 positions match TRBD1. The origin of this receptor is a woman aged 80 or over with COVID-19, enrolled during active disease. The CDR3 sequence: CASTKPGTGYYEQYF. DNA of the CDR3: TGTGCCAGCACCAAGCCCGGGACAGGATACTACGAGCAGTACTTC.